A single sample gave rise to the 21 T cell receptor beta chains below, sequenced in a study of cytomegalovirus exposure and HLA in healthy donors. The primer mix had 60 Vbeta and 13 Jbeta primers. The repertoire was sequenced with immunoSEQ multiplex PCR; TCRdb's copy has only in-frame clones and lacks some. The data show around 140,000 clones, roughly 78% seen once. Sequenced material: PBMCs. The receptors were sampled from a female donor in good health and CMV-seronegative.

V gene TRBV7-2 combines with J gene TRBJ1-1, with 9 bases matching TRBD1. With V trimmed by 5 bases and J by 2 bases, 15 bases remained unmatched. This CDR3 is 18 amino acids long. Germline assignment: CDR1 SGHTA and CDR2 FQGNSA. The CDR3 DNA follows: TGTGCCAGCAGCCCGCGGGTAGGGACAGGGAGGTTCAACACTGAAGCTTTCTTT. Translating gives CASSPRVGTGRFNTEAFF.

CDR3 region: CASSPRSGGHEQYF. DNA for the CDR3: TGTGCCAGCAGTCCCCGCTCAGGGGGTCACGAGCAGTACTTC. V gene TRBV27 combines with J gene TRBJ2-7, with 7 positions matching TRBD1. The CDR3 consists of 14 residues. Germline V gene lookup returns CDR1 MNHEY and CDR2 SMNVEV (reference sequence). J gave up 5 bases and V 5 bases, and 9 bases lay outside the gene matches.

The chain couples TRBV7-2 to TRBJ2-7; perhaps TRBD1 as D (5 bases). CDR1 and CDR2 from the germline V gene are SGHTA and FQGNSA. With 0 bases removed from V and 5 bases from J, the gap between germline ends came to 8 bases. The CDR3 loop spans 13 amino acids. In nucleotides, the CDR3 is TGTGCCAGCAGCTTAGCAGGGGTTCACGAGCAGTACTTC. Translated, it gives CASSLAGVHEQYF.

The rearrangement joins TRBV5-1 to TRBJ1-4; a possible D gene is TRBD1 (6 bases). V lost 4 bases, J lost 7 bases, and 14 bases lay in between. There are 14 residues in the CDR3. CDR1 and CDR2 from the germline V gene are SGHRS and YFSETQ. The CDR3 DNA follows: TGCGCCAGCAGCCAACAGGGAGGGGGTGAAAAACTGTTTTTT. The encoded protein is CASSQQGGGEKLFF. The full variable domain, with the rest looked up from reference TRBV5-1 and TRBJ1-4, is KAGVTQTPRYLIKTRGQQVTLSCSPISGHRSVSWYQQTPGQGLQFLFEYFSETQRNKGNFPGRFSGRQFSNSRSEMNVSTLELGDSALYLCASSQQGGGEKLFFGSGTQLSVL.

This clone has more than one count but fewer than ten. V gene TRBV10-2 combines with J gene TRBJ1-1; 8 bases line up with TRBD1. V lost 0 bases to trimming and J lost 5 bases; unmatched junction nucleotides: 5. Germline-derived CDR1 and CDR2 are WSHSY and SAAADI. The CDR3 runs to 15 residues. Here the CDR3 reads CASSESRTGRTEAFF. The CDR3, as DNA: TGCGCCAGCAGTGAGTCTAGGACAGGGAGGACTGAAGCTTTCTTT.

This chain connects TRBV28 to TRBJ1-2, with a tentative D call TRBD1 (5 bases). Trimming cost V 2 bases and J 6 bases, with 10 bases left between them. Germline V gene data show CDR1 as MDHEN and CDR2 as SYDVKM. There are 13 residues in the CDR3. DNA for the CDR3: TGTGCCAGCAGTTTAACTTTCAGGGATGGCTACACCTTC. Translated, it gives CASSLTFRDGYTF.

The chain carries TRBV5-4 and TRBJ1-2; D remains unclear. Trimming took off 0 bases at V and 2 bases at J, with 8 bases between the two ends. Looked up from germline, CDR1 is SGHNT and CDR2 is YYREEE (reference sequence). This CDR3 is 14 amino acids long. The CDR3 here is CASSLGGTNYGYTF. CDR3 bases: TGTGCCAGCAGCTTGGGAGGCACGAACTATGGCTACACCTTC.

The chain carries TRBV18 and TRBJ2-7; 14 bases match TRBD2. Germline assignment: CDR1 KGHSH and CDR2 LQKENI. The CDR3 sequence is 15 residues long. With V trimmed by 5 bases and J by 4 bases, 4 bases remained unmatched. The CDR3: CASSSGLAGAYEQYF. The CDR3 DNA reads TGTGCCAGCTCATCGGGACTAGCGGGAGCATACGAGCAGTACTTC.

The chain recombines TRBV5-4 with TRBJ1-1; no definite D call. The V gene's germline CDR1 is SGHNT and CDR2 YYREEE (reference sequence). The CDR3 loop spans 17 amino acids. Trimming stripped 3 bases from V and 1 base from J, with 19 bases between. The CDR3 DNA reads as TGTGCCAGCAGCTCAACACCCGGCGGAATAAAGAACACTGAAGCTTTCTTT. It codes for CASSSTPGGIKNTEAFF.

Only one count was recorded for this clone. This chain joins TRBV28 and TRBJ1-5, with TRBD1 matching 7 bases. The germline gives CDR1 MDHEN, CDR2 SYDVKM. This CDR3 region has 16 residues. Trimming cost V 1 base and J 3 bases; bases outside gene matches: 6. CDR3 protein: CASSLLTGQLNQPQHF. In DNA, the CDR3 is TGTGCCAGCAGTTTATTAACGGGACAGCTCAATCAGCCCCAGCATTTT.

This clone was found once. The CDR3 here is CASSTPEREGPRTDTQYF. DNA for the CDR3: TGCGCCAGCAGCACCCCAGAGCGGGAGGGCCCTCGCACAGATACGCAGTATTTT. V gene TRBV5-1 combines with J gene TRBJ2-3; 10 bases align to TRBD2. The CDR3 runs 18 residues. With 4 bases clipped from V and 1 base from J, the junction kept 12 bases outside the gene matches. CDR1 and CDR2 (germline): SGHRS, YFSETQ.

The rearrangement links TRBV27 to TRBJ1-1; 7 positions agree with TRBD1. Germline CDR1 MNHEY, CDR2 SMNVEV (reference sequence). V was pared by 6 bases and J by 0 bases, with 4 bases of the junction left unmatched. This CDR3 comprises 14 residues. The chain's CDR3 is CASSTGQMNTEAFF. DNA for the CDR3: TGTGCCAGCAGCACGGGACAGATGAACACTGAAGCTTTCTTT.

This chain links TRBV19 with TRBJ1-2; 7 nucleotides align to TRBD1. With V trimmed by 5 bases and J by 6 bases, 9 bases remained unmatched. The CDR3 loop spans 14 amino acids. Germline assignment: CDR1 LNHDA and CDR2 SQIVND (reference sequence). As DNA, the CDR3 is TGTGCCAGTAGTCCGACAGGGCGAGATGATGGCTACACCTTC. It yields the protein CASSPTGRDDGYTF. The full variable domain, in which reference TRBV19 and TRBJ1-2 provide the parts outside the CDR3, is DGGITQSPKYLFRKEGQNVTLSCEQNLNHDAMYWYRQDPGQGLRLIYYSQIVNDFQKGDIAEGYSVSREKKESFPLTVTSAQKNPTAFYLCASSPTGRDDGYTFGSGTRLTVV.

The rearrangement links TRBV7-9 to TRBJ2-3; TRBD2 might be the D (5 bases). The CDR3 is 13 amino acids. Germline CDR1 SEHNR, CDR2 FQNEAQ (reference sequence). Trimming cost V 2 bases and J 4 bases, with 7 bases left between them. CDR3 nucleotides: TGTGCCAGCAGCTTACTAGCCGCAGATACGCAGTATTTT. It encodes CASSLLAADTQYF.

The rearrangement uses TRBV2 and TRBJ2-7, with 7 nucleotides matching TRBD2. Germline CDR1 reads SNHLY; CDR2 reads FYNNEI. There are 14 residues in the CDR3. Trimming cost V 5 bases and J 2 bases; bases outside gene matches: 6. The CDR3 nucleotides are TGTGCCAGCAGTCCTAGCGGAGGAGCCTACGAGCAGTACTTC. It is translated as CASSPSGGAYEQYF.

The chain recombines TRBV28 with TRBJ1-6, with TRBD1 matching over 10 bases. The CDR3 length is 13 residues. J lost 8 bases, V lost 8 bases, and 3 bases had no gene match. CDR1 is MDHEN, CDR2 SYDVKM, per germline. The CDR3 reads CASSTGGYSPLHF. CDR3 DNA sequence: TGTGCCAGCTCGACAGGGGGCTATTCACCCCTCCACTTT.

This chain uses TRBV30 with TRBJ2-7; D perhaps matches TRBD1 (6 bases). V lost 7 bases and J 3 bases, leaving 16 bases between the germline ends. This CDR3 comprises 13 residues. The germline gives CDR1 GTSNPN, CDR2 SVGIG (reference sequence). CDR3 DNA sequence: TGTGCCTCGTCTACAGGGTTAGGCTACGAGCAGTACTTC. Translation gives CASSTGLGYEQYF.

The rearrangement joins TRBV6-5 to TRBJ2-2, with 11 bases aligning to TRBD2. Germline-derived CDR1 and CDR2 are MNHEY and SVGAGI. V lost 9 bases, J lost 0 bases, and 3 bases stayed unmatched. This CDR3 spans 15 amino acids. The CDR3 DNA sequence: TGTGCCAGTAAGACTAGCGGGACGAACACCGGGGAGCTGTTTTTT. Residues: CASKTSGTNTGELFF.

The CDR3 region is CASSQGQFSGANVLTF. DNA of the CDR3: TGTGCCAGCAGCCAAGGGCAGTTCTCTGGGGCCAACGTCCTGACTTTC. The rearrangement joins TRBV4-2 to TRBJ2-6; D is undetermined. V was shortened by 1 base and J by 0 bases, with 7 bases between the two germline ends. This CDR3 region has 16 residues. Germline V CDR1 and CDR2: LGHNA, YNFKEQ.

This chain links TRBV5-4 with TRBJ2-7; 10 nucleotides match TRBD2. In germline, CDR1 is SGHNT, CDR2 YYREEE (reference sequence). The V gene end was trimmed by 3 bases and the J gene end by 7 bases; junction bases not matched to a gene: 4. The CDR3 totals 13 residues. This chain's CDR3 is CASSSPGLAEQYF. CDR3 nucleotide sequence: TGTGCCAGCAGCTCGCCGGGACTAGCGGAGCAGTACTTC.

This chain connects TRBV29-1 to TRBJ2-1, with 9 bases matching TRBD2. The germline gives CDR1 SQVTM, CDR2 ANQGSEA. V shed 3 bases, J shed 4 bases, and the junction held 4 bases outside the gene matches. The CDR3 loop spans 14 amino acids. DNA of the CDR3: TGCAGCGTTGACCCTAGCGGGACTTACAATGAGCAGTTCTTC. Protein product: CSVDPSGTYNEQFF.